The source of this T cell receptor beta chain is a study of shared clonotypes between healthy human individuals. About the study: Samples came from two female and a few male donors aged 18 to 49. Plates per donor: three CD4 naive, three CD4 memory, two CD8 naive, one CD8 memory. Points from the study as a whole: Larger estimated richness was generally recorded for naive subsets relative to memory subsets. The four-donor shared clonotypes exceeded non-shared clonotypes in generation probability, with non-shared ones scoring lower.

Produced via immunoSEQ multiplex PCR; TCRdb's table is partial and in-frame only. The table lists roughly 2.1 million clones, about 93% of them singletons. A note on this clone: Antigen specificity is unknown.

Germline V lookup: CDR1 MNHEY, CDR2 SMNVEV (reference sequence). CDR3 size: 17 residues. V lost 7 bases to trimming and J lost 3 bases; unmatched junction nucleotides: 7. Naive CD8 cells were CD45RO-negative, positively selected for CCR7, excluding terminally differentiated effector memory CD45RA+ cells. V gene TRBV27 combines with J gene TRBJ2-1; 15 nucleotides match TRBD2. The sequencing sample was made of naive CD8+ T cells from PBMCs. The sequence came from a man aged 18 to 29 in good health. Some clones in this sample may be carry-over from other donors' samples. This chain's CDR3 is CASTRTSGRVVYNEQFF. CDR3 DNA sequence: TGTGCCAGCACGCGGACTAGCGGGAGGGTGGTCTACAATGAGCAGTTCTTC.